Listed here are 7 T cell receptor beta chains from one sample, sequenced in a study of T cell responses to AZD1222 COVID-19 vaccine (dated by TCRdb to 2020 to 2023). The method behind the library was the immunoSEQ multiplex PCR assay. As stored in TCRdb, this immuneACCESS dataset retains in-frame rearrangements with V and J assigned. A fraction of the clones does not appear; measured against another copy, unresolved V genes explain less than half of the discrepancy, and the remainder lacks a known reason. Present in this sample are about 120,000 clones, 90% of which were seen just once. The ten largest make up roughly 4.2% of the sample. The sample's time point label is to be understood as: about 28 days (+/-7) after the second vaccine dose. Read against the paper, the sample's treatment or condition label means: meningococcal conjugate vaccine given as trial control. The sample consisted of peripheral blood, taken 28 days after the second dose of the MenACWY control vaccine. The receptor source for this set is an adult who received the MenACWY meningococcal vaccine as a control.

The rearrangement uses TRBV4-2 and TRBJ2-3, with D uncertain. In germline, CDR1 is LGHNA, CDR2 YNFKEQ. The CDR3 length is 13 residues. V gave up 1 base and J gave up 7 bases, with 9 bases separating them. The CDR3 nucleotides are TGTGCCAGCAGCCAAGCTGACGCAAATACGCAGTATTTT. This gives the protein CASSQADANTQYF.

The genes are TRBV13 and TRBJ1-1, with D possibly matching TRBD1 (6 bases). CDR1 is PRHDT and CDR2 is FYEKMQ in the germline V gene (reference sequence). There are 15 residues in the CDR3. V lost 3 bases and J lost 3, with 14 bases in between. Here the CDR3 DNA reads TGTGCCAGCAGCTTCGCAGGGGCGCATGACACTGAAGCTTTCTTT. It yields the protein CASSFAGAHDTEAFF.

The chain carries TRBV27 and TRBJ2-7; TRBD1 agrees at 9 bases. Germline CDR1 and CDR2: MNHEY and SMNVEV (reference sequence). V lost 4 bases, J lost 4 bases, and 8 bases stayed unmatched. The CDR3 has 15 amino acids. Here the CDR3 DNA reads TGTGCCAGCAGTTACTCCGGGACAGGGTATTACGAGCAGTACGTC. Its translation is CASSYSGTGYYEQYV.

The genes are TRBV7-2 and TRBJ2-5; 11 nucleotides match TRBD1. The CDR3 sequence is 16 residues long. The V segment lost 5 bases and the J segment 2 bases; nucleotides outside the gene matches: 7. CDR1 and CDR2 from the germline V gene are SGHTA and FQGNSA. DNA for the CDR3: TGTGCCAGCAGCCAAGGGGACAGGGGGACACAAGAGACCCAGTACTTC. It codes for CASSQGDRGTQETQYF. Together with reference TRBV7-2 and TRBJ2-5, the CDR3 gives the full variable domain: GAGVSQSPSNKVTEKGKDVELRCDPISGHTALYWYRQSLGQGLEFLIYFQGNSAPDKSGLPSDRFSAERTGGSVSTLTIQRTQQEDSAVYLCASSQGDRGTQETQYFGPGTRLLVL.

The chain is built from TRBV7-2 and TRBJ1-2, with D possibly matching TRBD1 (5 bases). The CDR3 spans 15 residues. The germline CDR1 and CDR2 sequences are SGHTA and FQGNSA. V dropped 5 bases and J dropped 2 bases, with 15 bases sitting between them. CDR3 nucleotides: TGTGCCAGCAGCCGTATCCTGGACACGAACTATGGCTACACCTTC. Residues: CASSRILDTNYGYTF.

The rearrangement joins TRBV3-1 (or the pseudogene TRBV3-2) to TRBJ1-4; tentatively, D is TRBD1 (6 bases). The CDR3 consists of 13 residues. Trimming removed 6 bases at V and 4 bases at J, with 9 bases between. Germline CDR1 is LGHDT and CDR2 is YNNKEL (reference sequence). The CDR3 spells CASRPDSNEKLFF. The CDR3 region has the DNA TGTGCCAGCAGACCGGACAGTAATGAAAAACTGTTTTTT.

The CDR3 loop is CASSQWGQLSGANVLTF. As DNA, the CDR3 is TGTGCCAGCAGCCAATGGGGACAACTCTCTGGGGCCAACGTCCTGACTTTC. The chain combines TRBV7-8 with TRBJ2-6, with D maybe TRBD1 (6 bases). Between the trimmed V and J ends, which lost 5 bases and 0 bases, there was a span of 14 bases. The V gene's germline CDR1 is SGHVS and CDR2 FQNEAQ. The CDR3 has 17 amino acids.